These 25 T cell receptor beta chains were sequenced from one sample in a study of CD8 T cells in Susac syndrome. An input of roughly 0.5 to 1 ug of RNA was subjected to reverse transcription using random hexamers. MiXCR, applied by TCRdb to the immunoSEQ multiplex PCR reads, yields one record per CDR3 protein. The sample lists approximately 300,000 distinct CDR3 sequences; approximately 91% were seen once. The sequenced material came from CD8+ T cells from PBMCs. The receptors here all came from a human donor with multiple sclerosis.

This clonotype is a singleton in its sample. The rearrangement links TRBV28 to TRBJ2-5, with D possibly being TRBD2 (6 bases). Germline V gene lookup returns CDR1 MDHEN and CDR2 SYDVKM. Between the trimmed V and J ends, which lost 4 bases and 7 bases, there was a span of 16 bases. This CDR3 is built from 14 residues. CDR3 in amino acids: CASSYLDGGGTQYF. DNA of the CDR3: TGTGCCAGCAGTTACTTGGACGGGGGTGGGACCCAGTACTTC.

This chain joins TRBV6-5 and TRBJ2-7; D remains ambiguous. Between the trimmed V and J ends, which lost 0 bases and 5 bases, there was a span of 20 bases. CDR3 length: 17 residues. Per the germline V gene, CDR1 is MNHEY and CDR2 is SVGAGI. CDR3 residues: CASSYSDPVVMANEQYF. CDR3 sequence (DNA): TGTGCCAGCAGTTACTCGGACCCAGTAGTAATGGCGAACGAGCAGTACTTC.

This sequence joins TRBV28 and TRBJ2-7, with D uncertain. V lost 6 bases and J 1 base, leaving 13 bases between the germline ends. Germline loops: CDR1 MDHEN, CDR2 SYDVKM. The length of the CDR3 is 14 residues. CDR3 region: CASRPEWESYEQYF. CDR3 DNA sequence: TGTGCCAGCAGGCCCGAATGGGAATCCTACGAGCAGTACTTC.

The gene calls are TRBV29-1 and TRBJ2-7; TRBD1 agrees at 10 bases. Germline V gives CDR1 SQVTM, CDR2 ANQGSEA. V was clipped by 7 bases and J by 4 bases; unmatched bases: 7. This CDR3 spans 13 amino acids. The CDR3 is CSARTGGGYEQYF. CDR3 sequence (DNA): TGCAGCGCACGGACAGGGGGAGGTTACGAGCAGTACTTC.

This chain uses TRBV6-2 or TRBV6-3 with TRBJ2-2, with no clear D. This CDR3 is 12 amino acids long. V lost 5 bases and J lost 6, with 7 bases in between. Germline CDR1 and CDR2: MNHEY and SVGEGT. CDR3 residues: CASSRWSGELFF. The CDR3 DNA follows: TGTGCCAGCAGTCGATGGTCCGGGGAGCTGTTTTTT.

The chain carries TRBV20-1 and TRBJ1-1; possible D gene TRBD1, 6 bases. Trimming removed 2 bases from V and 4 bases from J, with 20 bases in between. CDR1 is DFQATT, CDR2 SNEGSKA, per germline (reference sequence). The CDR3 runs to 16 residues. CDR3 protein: CSARTTSGTWLTEAFF. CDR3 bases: TGCAGTGCTAGAACAACGAGTGGGACATGGCTCACTGAAGCTTTCTTT.

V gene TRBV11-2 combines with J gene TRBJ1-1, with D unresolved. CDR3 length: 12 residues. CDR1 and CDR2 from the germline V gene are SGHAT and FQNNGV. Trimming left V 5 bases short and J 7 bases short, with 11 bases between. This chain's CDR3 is CASSLQLDEAFF. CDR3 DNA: TGTGCCAGCAGCCTCCAACTGGATGAAGCTTTCTTT.

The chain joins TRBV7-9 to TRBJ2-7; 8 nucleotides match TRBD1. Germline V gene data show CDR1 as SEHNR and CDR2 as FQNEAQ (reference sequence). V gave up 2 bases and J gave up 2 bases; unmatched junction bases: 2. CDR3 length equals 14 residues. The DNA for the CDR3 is TGTGCCAGCAGCTTACCAGGGGGCACCTACGAGCAGTACTTC. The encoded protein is CASSLPGGTYEQYF. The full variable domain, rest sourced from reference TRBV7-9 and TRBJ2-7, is DTGVSQNPRHKITKRGQNVTFRCDPISEHNRLYWYRQTLGQGPEFLTYFQNEAQLEKSRLLSDRFSAERPKGSFSTLEIQRTEQGDSAMYLCASSLPGGTYEQYFGPGTRLTVT.

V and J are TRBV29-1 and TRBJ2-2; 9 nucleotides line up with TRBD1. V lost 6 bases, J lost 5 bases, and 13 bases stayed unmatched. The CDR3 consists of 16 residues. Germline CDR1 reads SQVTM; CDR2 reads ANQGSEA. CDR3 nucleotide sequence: TGCAGCGTGGGGGGGAGCTCCGGGACAGGGACCGGGGAGCTGTTTTTT. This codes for CSVGGSSGTGTGELFF.

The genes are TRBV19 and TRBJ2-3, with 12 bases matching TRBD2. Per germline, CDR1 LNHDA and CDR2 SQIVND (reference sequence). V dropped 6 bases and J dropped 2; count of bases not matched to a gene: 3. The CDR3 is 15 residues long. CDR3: CASRRTSGDTDTQYF. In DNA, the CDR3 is TGTGCCAGTAGGCGGACTAGCGGGGACACAGATACGCAGTATTTT. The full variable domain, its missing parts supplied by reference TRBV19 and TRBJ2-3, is DGGITQSPKYLFRKEGQNVTLSCEQNLNHDAMYWYRQDPGQGLRLIYYSQIVNDFQKGDIAEGYSVSREKKESFPLTVTSAQKNPTAFYLCASRRTSGDTDTQYFGPGTRLTVL.

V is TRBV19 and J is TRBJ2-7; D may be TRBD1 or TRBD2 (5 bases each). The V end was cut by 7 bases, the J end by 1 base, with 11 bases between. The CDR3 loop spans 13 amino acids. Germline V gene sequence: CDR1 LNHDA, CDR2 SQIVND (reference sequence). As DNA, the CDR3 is TGTGCCAGTACCCCGGGACCATCCTACGAGCAGTACTTC. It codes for CASTPGPSYEQYF.

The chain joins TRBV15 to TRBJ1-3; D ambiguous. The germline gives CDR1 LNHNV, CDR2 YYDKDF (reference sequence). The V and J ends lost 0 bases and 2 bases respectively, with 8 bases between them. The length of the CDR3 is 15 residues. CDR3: CATSRDKGAGNTIYF. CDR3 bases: TGTGCCACCAGCAGAGATAAGGGAGCTGGAAACACCATATATTTT.

The CDR3 region is CASRSDGLSNQPQHF. CDR3 nucleotides: TGTGCCAGCAGGTCCGACGGACTTAGCAATCAGCCCCAGCATTTT. The gene calls are TRBV7-3 and TRBJ1-5, with unresolved D. Germline loops: CDR1 SGHTA, CDR2 FQGTGA. The CDR3 is 15 amino acids. V shed 6 bases and J shed 0 bases, with 12 bases lying between them. Variable domain in full (rest from reference TRBV7-3 and TRBJ1-5): GAGVSQTPSNKVTEKGKYVELRCDPISGHTALYWYRQSLGQGPEFLIYFQGTGAADDSGLPNDRFFAVRPEGSVSTLKIQRTERGDSAVYLCASRSDGLSNQPQHFGDGTRLSIL.

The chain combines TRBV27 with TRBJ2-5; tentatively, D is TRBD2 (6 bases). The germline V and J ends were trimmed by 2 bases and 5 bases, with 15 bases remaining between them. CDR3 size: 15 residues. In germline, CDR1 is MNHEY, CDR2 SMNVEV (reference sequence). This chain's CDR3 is CASSLGAGPGETQYF. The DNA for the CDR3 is TGTGCCAGCAGTTTAGGGGCGGGGCCGGGGGAGACCCAGTACTTC.

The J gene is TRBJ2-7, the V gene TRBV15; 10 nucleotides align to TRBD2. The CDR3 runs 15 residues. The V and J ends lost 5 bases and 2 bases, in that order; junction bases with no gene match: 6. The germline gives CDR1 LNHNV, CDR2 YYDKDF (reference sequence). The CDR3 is CATSSGLAETYEQYF. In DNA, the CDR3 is TGTGCCACCAGCTCTGGACTAGCGGAGACCTACGAGCAGTACTTC. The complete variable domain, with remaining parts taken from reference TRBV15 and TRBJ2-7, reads DAMVIQNPRYQVTQFGKPVTLSCSQTLNHNVMYWYQQKSSQAPKLLFHYYDKDFNNEADTPDNFQSRRPNTSFCFLDIRSPGLGDTAMYLCATSSGLAETYEQYFGPGTRLTVT.

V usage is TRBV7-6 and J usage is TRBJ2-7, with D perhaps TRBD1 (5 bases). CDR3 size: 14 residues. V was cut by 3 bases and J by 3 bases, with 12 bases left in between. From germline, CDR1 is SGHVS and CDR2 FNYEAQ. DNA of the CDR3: TGTGCCAGCAGCTTGGGGCCCGAAGTCTACGAGCAGTACTTC. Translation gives CASSLGPEVYEQYF.

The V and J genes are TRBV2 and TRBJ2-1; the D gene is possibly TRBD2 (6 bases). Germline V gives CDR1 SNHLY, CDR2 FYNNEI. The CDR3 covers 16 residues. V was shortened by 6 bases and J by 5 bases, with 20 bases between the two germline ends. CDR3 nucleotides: TGTGCCAGCAGGGACATTTCTAGCGCGGTTGACAATGAGCAGTTCTTC. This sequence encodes CASRDISSAVDNEQFF.

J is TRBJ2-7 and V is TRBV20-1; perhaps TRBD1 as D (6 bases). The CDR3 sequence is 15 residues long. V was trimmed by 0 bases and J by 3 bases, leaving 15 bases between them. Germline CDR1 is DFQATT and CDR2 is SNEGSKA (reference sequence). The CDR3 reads CSAREVGRGVYEQYF. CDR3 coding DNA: TGCAGTGCTAGAGAGGTGGGCAGGGGAGTCTACGAGCAGTACTTC.

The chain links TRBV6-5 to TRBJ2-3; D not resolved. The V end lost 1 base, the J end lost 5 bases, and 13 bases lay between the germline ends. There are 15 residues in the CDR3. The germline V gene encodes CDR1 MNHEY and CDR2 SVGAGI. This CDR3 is CASSYYTNLIDTQYF. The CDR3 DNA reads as TGTGCCAGCAGTTACTACACCAATTTGATAGATACGCAGTATTTT.

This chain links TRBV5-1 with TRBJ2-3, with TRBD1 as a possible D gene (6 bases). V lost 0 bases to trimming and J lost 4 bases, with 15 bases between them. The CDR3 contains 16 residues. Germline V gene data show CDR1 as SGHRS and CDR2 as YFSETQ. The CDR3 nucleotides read TGCGCCAGCAGCTTGGTCAGGGGCTTAGGCGCAGATACGCAGTATTTT. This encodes CASSLVRGLGADTQYF.

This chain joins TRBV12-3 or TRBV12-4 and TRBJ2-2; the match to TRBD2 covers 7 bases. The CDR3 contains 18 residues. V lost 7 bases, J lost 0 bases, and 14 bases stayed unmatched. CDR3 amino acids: CASNIPGLLNPNTGELFF. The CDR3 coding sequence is TGTGCCAGCAACATCCCGGGACTACTGAACCCGAACACCGGGGAGCTGTTTTTT.

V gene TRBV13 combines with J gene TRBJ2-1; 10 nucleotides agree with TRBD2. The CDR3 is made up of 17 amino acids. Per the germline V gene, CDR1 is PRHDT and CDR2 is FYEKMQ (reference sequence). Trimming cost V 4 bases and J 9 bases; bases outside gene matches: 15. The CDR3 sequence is CASSYLEASGSNGEQFF. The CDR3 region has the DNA TGTGCCAGCAGCTATTTAGAGGCTAGCGGGAGTAACGGTGAGCAGTTCTTC.

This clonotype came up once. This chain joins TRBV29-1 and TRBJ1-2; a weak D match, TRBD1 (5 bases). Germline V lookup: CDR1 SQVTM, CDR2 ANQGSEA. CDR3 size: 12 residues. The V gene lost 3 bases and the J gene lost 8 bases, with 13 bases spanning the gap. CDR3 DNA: TGCAGCGTTGACTCAGGGATTAGAGGCTACACCTTC. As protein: CSVDSGIRGYTF. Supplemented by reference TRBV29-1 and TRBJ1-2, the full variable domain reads SAVISQKPSRDICQRGTSLTIQCQVDSQVTMMFWYRQQPGQSLTLIATANQGSEATYESGFVIDKFPISRPNLTFSTLTVSNMSPEDSSIYLCSVDSGIRGYTFGSGTRLTVV.

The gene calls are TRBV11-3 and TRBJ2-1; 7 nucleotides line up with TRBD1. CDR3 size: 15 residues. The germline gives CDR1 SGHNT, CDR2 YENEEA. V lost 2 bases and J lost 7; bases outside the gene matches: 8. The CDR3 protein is CASSLYEGARNEQFF. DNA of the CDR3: TGTGCCAGCAGCTTATATGAGGGGGCTCGGAATGAGCAGTTCTTC.

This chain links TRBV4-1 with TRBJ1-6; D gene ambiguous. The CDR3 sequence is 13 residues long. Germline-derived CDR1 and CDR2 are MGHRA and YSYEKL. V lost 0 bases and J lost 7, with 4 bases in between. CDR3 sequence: CASSQEANSPLHF. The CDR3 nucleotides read TGCGCCAGCAGCCAAGAGGCGAATTCACCCCTCCACTTT.